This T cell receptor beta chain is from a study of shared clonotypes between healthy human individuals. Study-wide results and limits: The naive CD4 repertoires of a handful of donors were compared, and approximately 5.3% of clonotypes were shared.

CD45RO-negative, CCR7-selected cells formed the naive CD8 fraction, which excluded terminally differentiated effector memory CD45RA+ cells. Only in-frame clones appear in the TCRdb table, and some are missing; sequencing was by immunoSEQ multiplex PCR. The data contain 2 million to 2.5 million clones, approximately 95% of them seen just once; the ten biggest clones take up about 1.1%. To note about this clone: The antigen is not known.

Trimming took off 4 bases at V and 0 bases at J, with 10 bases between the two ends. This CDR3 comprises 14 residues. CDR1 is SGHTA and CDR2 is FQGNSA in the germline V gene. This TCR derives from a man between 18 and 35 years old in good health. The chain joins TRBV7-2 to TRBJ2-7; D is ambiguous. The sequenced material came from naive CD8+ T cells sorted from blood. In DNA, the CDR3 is TGTGCCAGCAGCTCCGTTCGGCCCTCCTACGAGCAGTACTTC. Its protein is CASSSVRPSYEQYF.